This TCR beta chain was captured by sequencing in a study of T cell clonotyping in hematopoietic cell transplantation. The V gene lost 6 bases and the J gene lost 2 bases, with 10 bases spanning the gap. The germline CDR1 and CDR2 sequences are SEHNR and FQNEAQ (reference sequence). The CDR3 is 13 amino acids. Time point of the sample: recipient sample about 28 days before transplant, after cytoreduction. Only a few counts were recorded for this clone. Method: immunoSEQ multiplex PCR; TCRdb's copy keeps in-frame clones and lacks some. Here the sample spans tens of thousands of clones, around 86% being singletons.

The chain is built from TRBV7-9 and TRBJ1-2, with D maybe TRBD1 (5 bases). The TCR was taken from a man aged 60-69 years with biphenotypic leukemia. Some clones in this sample may be carry-over from other donors' samples. The source was peripheral blood mononuclear cells, collected before stem cell transplant. CDR3: CASSPTENYGYTF. CDR3 nucleotides: TGTGCCAGCAGTCCGACAGAGAACTATGGCTACACCTTC.